Listed below are T cell receptor beta chains from one sample, sequenced in a study of T cell responses to AZD1222 COVID-19 vaccine. Using immunoSEQ multiplex PCR, the repertoire was profiled, and TCRdb retains in-frame clones only, with some absent. The sample shows about 96,000 clones, roughly 87% of them seen only once. The starting material was peripheral blood, obtained on day 0 of AZD1222 vaccination. The receptor set was obtained from an adult in good health. Each CDR3 is given with its conserved first and last residue. Fields, in order: clone size, V gene, D gene, J gene, CDR3 DNA, CDR3 protein. A D gene is named only where the DNA matches it firmly. A row's size may be missing; if present it is once, few, many or a size class.

clone_size: .
v_call: TRBV12-3/TRBV12-4
d_call: .
j_call: TRBJ1-4
cdr3_nt: TGTGCCAGCAGTCCATCCCCTAATGAAAAACTGTTTTTT
cdr3_aa: CASSPSPNEKLFF

clone_size: .
v_call: TRBV27
d_call: .
j_call: TRBJ2-2
cdr3_nt: TGTGCCAGCAGTTCTCCCGACGGGGACACCGGGGAGCTGTTTTTT
cdr3_aa: CASSSPDGDTGELFF

clone_size: .
v_call: TRBV11-2
d_call: .
j_call: TRBJ2-7
cdr3_nt: TGTGCCAGCAGCTTGACCCCCCCCTACGAGCAGTACTTC
cdr3_aa: CASSLTPPYEQYF

clone_size: .
v_call: TRBV6-4
d_call: .
j_call: TRBJ1-2
cdr3_nt: TGTGCCAGCAGTGACTTTCCAGGGGTGCGTGGCTACACCTTC
cdr3_aa: CASSDFPGVRGYTF

clone_size: .
v_call: TRBV24-1
d_call: .
j_call: TRBJ2-4
cdr3_nt: TGTGCCACCAGTGATCTGGGAGACAGAGACATTCAGTACTTC
cdr3_aa: CATSDLGDRDIQYF

clone_size: .
v_call: TRBV11-1
d_call: .
j_call: TRBJ2-1
cdr3_nt: TGTGCCAGCAGCCATGAACCGGGACATTACAATGAGCAGTTCTTC
cdr3_aa: CASSHEPGHYNEQFF

clone_size: .
v_call: TRBV7-2
d_call: .
j_call: TRBJ1-2
cdr3_nt: TGTGCCAGCAGCTTTGCAGGGGCTCCCTATGGCTACACCTTC
cdr3_aa: CASSFAGAPYGYTF

clone_size: .
v_call: TRBV7-3
d_call: TRBD1
j_call: TRBJ2-6
cdr3_nt: TGTGCCAGCAGCTCCCAGCCCACAGGGGCTGGGGCCAACGTCCTGACTTTC
cdr3_aa: CASSSQPTGAGANVLTF

clone_size: .
v_call: TRBV19
d_call: TRBD1
j_call: TRBJ1-6
cdr3_nt: TGTGCCAGTAGCCCCATCGGGACAGAAAATTCACCCCTCCACTTT
cdr3_aa: CASSPIGTENSPLHF

clone_size: .
v_call: TRBV19
d_call: TRBD1
j_call: TRBJ1-5
cdr3_nt: TGTGCCAGTCATGGACAGGGGAGCCTAAAAAGCAATCAGCCCCAGCATTTT
cdr3_aa: CASHGQGSLKSNQPQHF

clone_size: .
v_call: TRBV20-1
d_call: .
j_call: TRBJ2-7
cdr3_nt: TGCAGTGCTAGAGCGGGGAGCGAGCAGTACTTC
cdr3_aa: CSARAGSEQYF

clone_size: .
v_call: TRBV28
d_call: .
j_call: TRBJ1-2
cdr3_nt: TGTGCCAGCAGTTTGGACACTAACTATGGCTACACCTTC
cdr3_aa: CASSLDTNYGYTF

clone_size: .
v_call: TRBV4-2
d_call: TRBD1
j_call: TRBJ2-7
cdr3_nt: TGTGCCAGCAGCCGGGACAGGGTACGGGAGCAGTACTTC
cdr3_aa: CASSRDRVREQYF

clone_size: .
v_call: TRBV19
d_call: .
j_call: TRBJ1-5
cdr3_nt: TGTGCCAGTAGTATAGACTCTGAGGGGTTCAATCAGCCCCAGCATTTT
cdr3_aa: CASSIDSEGFNQPQHF

clone_size: .
v_call: TRBV4-3
d_call: .
j_call: TRBJ1-6
cdr3_nt: TGCGCCAGCAGCCAACTCACTCCCGGACAGTTCCTCTATAATTCACCCCTCCACTTT
cdr3_aa: CASSQLTPGQFLYNSPLHF

clone_size: .
v_call: TRBV10-3
d_call: TRBD1
j_call: TRBJ1-5
cdr3_nt: TGTGCCATCAGTCCTACAGGGGGCGGCAATCAGCCCCAGCATTTT
cdr3_aa: CAISPTGGGNQPQHF

clone_size: .
v_call: TRBV7-2
d_call: .
j_call: TRBJ2-1
cdr3_nt: TGTGCCAGCAGCTTAGCGGGCCATACCGGCAATGAGCAGTTCTTC
cdr3_aa: CASSLAGHTGNEQFF

clone_size: once
v_call: TRBV15
d_call: .
j_call: TRBJ1-1
cdr3_nt: TGTGCCACCAGCAGAGTGGTAGGGACACTGAACACTGAAGCTTTCTTT
cdr3_aa: CATSRVVGTLNTEAFF

clone_size: .
v_call: TRBV7-6
d_call: .
j_call: TRBJ1-2
cdr3_nt: TGTGCCAGCAGCACCAATTTTCGGGGAGGCTATGGCTACACCTTC
cdr3_aa: CASSTNFRGGYGYTF

clone_size: .
v_call: TRBV9
d_call: TRBD1
j_call: TRBJ1-2
cdr3_nt: TGTGCCAGCAGCTCAAGACAGGGGGCAAGTGGCTACACCTTC
cdr3_aa: CASSSRQGASGYTF

clone_size: .
v_call: TRBV6-5
d_call: .
j_call: TRBJ2-7
cdr3_nt: TGTGCCAGCAGTTACGAAGGCGGCAGGTCCTACGAGCAGTACTTC
cdr3_aa: CASSYEGGRSYEQYF